These 25 T cell receptor beta chains were all obtained from the same sample, sequenced in a study of breast tumors, draining lymph nodes, adjacent tissues. TCRdb independently ran MiXCR on the multiplex PCR reads; one entry per CDR3 protein. The top ten hold approximately 10% of the sample, which has 30,000 to 40,000 distinct CDR3 sequences, 36% seen once. Sequencing was performed on breast tumor tissue. The receptors come from a female donor with breast cancer. Some clones in this sample may be carry-over from other donors' samples.

The rearrangement links TRBV7-2 to TRBJ1-6; D unclear. The CDR3 extends over 12 amino acids. V lost 8 bases and J lost 4, with 6 bases in between. The germline V gene has CDR1 SGHTA and CDR2 FQGNSA. CDR3 DNA sequence: TGTGCCAGCTCCGATTATAATTCACCCCTCCACTTT. Its protein is CASSDYNSPLHF.

This clonotype was found a few times. The J gene is TRBJ2-1, the V gene TRBV20-1; TRBD2 agrees at 8 bases. CDR3 length: 14 amino acids. Per the germline V gene, CDR1 is DFQATT and CDR2 is SNEGSKA (reference sequence). V lost 6 bases and J lost 5; bases outside the gene matches: 9. CDR3 loop: CSASGRAVDNEQFF. The CDR3, as DNA: TGCAGTGCATCCGGGAGGGCCGTAGACAATGAGCAGTTCTTC.

The CDR3 DNA is TGTGCCAGCAGTTTTCTGACTAGCGGGTTCACCGGGGAGCTGTTTTTT. It specifies CASSFLTSGFTGELFF. The chain employs TRBV28 and TRBJ2-2; 10 bases are a match to TRBD2. The trim removed 3 bases at V and 4 bases at J, leaving 5 bases unmatched. CDR3 size: 16 residues. Germline-derived CDR1 and CDR2 are MDHEN and SYDVKM. The full variable domain, completed using reference TRBV28 and TRBJ2-2, is DVKVTQSSRYLVKRTGEKVFLECVQDMDHENMFWYRQDPGLGLRLIYFSYDVKMKEKGDIPEGYSVSREKKERFSLILESASTNQTSMYLCASSFLTSGFTGELFFGEGSRLTVL.

The chain carries TRBV15 and TRBJ2-7, with 8 bases identical to TRBD2. Germline values: CDR1 LNHNV, CDR2 YYDKDF (reference sequence). The V segment lost 1 base and the J segment 2 bases; nucleotides outside the gene matches: 4. The CDR3 covers 15 residues. Here the CDR3 reads CATSRGAGGPYEQYF. Here the CDR3 DNA reads TGTGCCACCAGCAGAGGGGCGGGGGGACCCTACGAGCAGTACTTC.

This clonotype came up many times. The chain is built from TRBV9 and TRBJ2-2; D ambiguous. Trimming took 0 bases from V and 6 from J, leaving 6 bases between them. Germline V gene sequence: CDR1 SGDLS, CDR2 YYNGEE. CDR3 length equals 13 residues. Here the CDR3 reads CASSVGVPGELFF. In nucleotides, the CDR3 is TGTGCCAGCAGCGTAGGTGTACCCGGGGAGCTGTTTTTT. Together with reference TRBV9 and TRBJ2-2, the CDR3 gives the full variable domain: DSGVTQTPKHLITATGQRVTLRCSPRSGDLSVYWYQQSLDQGLQFLIQYYNGEERAKGNILERFSAQQFPDLHSELNLSSLELGDSALYFCASSVGVPGELFFGEGSRLTVL.

The sample holds many counts of this clonotype. J is TRBJ2-1 and V is TRBV11-3; weak D call: TRBD1 (5 bases). Between the trimmed V and J ends, which lost 3 bases and 15 bases, there was a span of 15 bases. CDR1 and CDR2 from the germline V gene are SGHNT and YENEEA. The CDR3 totals 12 residues. The CDR3 bases are TGTGCCAGCAGCTTGGTTAAAGGGGATATGTTCTTC. Translated: CASSLVKGDMFF.

This rearrangement joins TRBV2 to TRBJ1-6; 7 bases line up with TRBD1. Losses at the gene ends were 4 bases for V and 6 bases for J; bases not matched to a gene: 3. Germline CDR1 and CDR2: SNHLY and FYNNEI. The CDR3 sequence is 14 residues long. In DNA, the CDR3 is TGTGCCAGCAGTGGGGGACAGAGTAATTCACCCCTCCACTTT. This gives the protein CASSGGQSNSPLHF.

This clonotype was found many times. The chain couples TRBV11-2 to TRBJ2-1, with 11 bases aligning to TRBD2. Looked up from germline, CDR1 is SGHAT and CDR2 is FQNNGV. CDR3 length: 15 amino acids. V lost 5 bases, J lost 6 bases, and 6 bases stayed unmatched. The CDR3, as DNA: TGTGCCAGCAGCGCCTCTAGCGGGAGGAGCAATGAGCAGTTCTTC. It yields the protein CASSASSGRSNEQFF.

This clonotype was recorded at least ten times. J is TRBJ2-3 and V is TRBV6-5; 9 nucleotides align to TRBD1. This CDR3 is built from 15 residues. V shed 8 bases and J 4 bases; nucleotides not matched to a gene: 10. Germline values: CDR1 MNHEY, CDR2 SVGAGI. The CDR3 coding sequence is TGTGCCAGCCGTGACTTCGGGACAGGGCCAGATACGCAGTATTTT. As protein: CASRDFGTGPDTQYF.

In its sample, this clonotype was seen many times. The chain has TRBV28 and TRBJ2-7; D unclear. The CDR3 has 11 residues. V was pared by 8 bases and J by 3 bases, with 8 bases between. Germline values: CDR1 MDHEN, CDR2 SYDVKM. The CDR3, as DNA: TGTGCCAGCCTTGAGGTCTACGAGCAGTACTTC. It codes for CASLEVYEQYF.

With respect to this clonotype: One base away lies a much larger clone, so this may be a sequencing read error. The rearrangement joins TRBV25-1 to TRBJ1-2; TRBD1 might be the D (5 bases). V lost 4 bases and J 7 bases, leaving 10 bases between the germline ends. CDR1 MGHDK and CDR2 SYGVNS come from the germline V gene. This CDR3 is 12 amino acids long. Written as DNA, the CDR3 is TGTGCCAGCAGTGGATGGCAGGGTGGCTACACCTTC. Translation gives CASSGWQGGYTF.

This clonotype was observed many times. This chain joins TRBV14 and TRBJ2-7; D is possibly TRBD1 (5 bases). The CDR3 consists of 14 residues. Germline loops: CDR1 SGHDN, CDR2 FVKESK. V lost 1 base and J lost 2, with 9 bases in between. CDR3 protein: CASSQGQRTYEQYF. For the CDR3, the DNA is TGTGCCAGCAGCCAAGGACAGAGGACCTACGAGCAGTACTTC.

This clonotype was seen ten or more times. The chain joins TRBV11-2 to TRBJ2-5; possible D gene TRBD1, 6 bases. CDR3 size: 15 residues. Germline-derived CDR1 and CDR2 are SGHAT and FQNNGV. The V and J ends lost 2 bases and 2 bases respectively, with 12 bases between them. The CDR3: CASSLSSGQQETQYF. CDR3 DNA: TGTGCCAGCAGCTTAAGTTCTGGACAGCAAGAGACCCAGTACTTC.

V and J are TRBV9 and TRBJ2-1, with 12 bases matching TRBD2. The germline CDR1 and CDR2 sequences are SGDLS and YYNGEE. The CDR3 runs to 14 residues. V dropped 4 bases and J dropped 9; count of bases not matched to a gene: 5. The CDR3 DNA follows: TGTGCCAGCAGCCTCGGACTAGCGGGGAGTGAGCAGTTCTTC. This encodes CASSLGLAGSEQFF.

This clonotype appeared once. The V gene is TRBV19, the J gene TRBJ2-6; D is uncertain. This CDR3 contains 15 residues. The ends were cut back, 3 bases at V and 2 bases at J, with 8 bases in the middle. The germline V gene has CDR1 LNHDA and CDR2 SQIVND (reference sequence). The CDR3 loop is CASSMRRPGANVLTF. In nucleotides, the CDR3 is TGTGCCAGTAGTATGAGGCGACCTGGGGCCAACGTCCTGACTTTC.

This clonotype was observed at least ten times. This sequence joins TRBV15 and TRBJ2-7; D might be TRBD1 (6 bases). V gave up 3 bases and J gave up 3 bases, with 18 bases separating them. CDR1 and CDR2 from the germline V gene are LNHNV and YYDKDF (reference sequence). This CDR3 region has 16 residues. This CDR3 reads CATSSSQGSPGYEQYF. For the CDR3, the DNA is TGTGCCACCAGCAGTTCTCAGGGGTCCCCCGGCTACGAGCAGTACTTC.

J is TRBJ2-7 and V is TRBV5-5; D perhaps matches TRBD1 (6 bases). V lost 0 bases and J lost 0, with 16 bases in between. The CDR3 is made up of 17 amino acids. The germline V gene has CDR1 SGHKS and CDR2 YYEKEE (reference sequence). CDR3 sequence: CASSLGKQGISSYEQYF. The DNA for the CDR3 is TGTGCCAGCAGCTTGGGGAAACAGGGTATCAGCTCCTACGAGCAGTACTTC.

The sample holds many counts of this clonotype. The chain employs TRBV7-8 and TRBJ2-7; TRBD2 matches at 11 bases. The J segment lost 6 bases and the V segment lost 3 bases, leaving 7 bases of the junction unmatched. Germline CDR1 and CDR2: SGHVS and FQNEAQ. This CDR3 region has 15 residues. The CDR3 coding sequence is TGTGCCAGCAGCTTTAGCGGGAGGGGGGCTGGCGAGCAGTACTTC. Its translation is CASSFSGRGAGEQYF. The variable domain in full, completed from reference TRBV7-8 and TRBJ2-7, reads GAGVSQSPRYKVAKRGQDVALRCDPISGHVSLFWYQQALGQGPEFLTYFQNEAQLDKSGLPSDRFFAERPEGSVSTLKIQRTQQEDSAVYLCASSFSGRGAGEQYFGPGTRLTVT.

This clonotype is medium-sized (0.01 to 0.1%) by share. The V gene is TRBV11-3, the J gene TRBJ2-5, with D uncertain. V was cut by 2 bases and J by 5 bases, with 3 bases left in between. This CDR3 is 11 amino acids long. Germline CDR1 reads SGHNT; CDR2 reads YENEEA. The CDR3 sequence: CASSLRETQYF. The CDR3, as DNA: TGTGCCAGCAGCTTAAGGGAGACCCAGTACTTC.

Details on this clonotype: At one end the junction does not follow the germline gene, possibly because of a read error. This sequence joins TRBV12-3 or TRBV12-4 and TRBJ2-7, with TRBD1 matching 8 bases. The CDR3 has 15 amino acids. CDR3 loop: CAGSLRRQGSYEQYF. The DNA for the CDR3 is TGTGCCGGCAGTCTACGAAGACAGGGGAGCTACGAGCAGTACTTC.

This clonotype is categorized as medium-sized. The chain employs TRBV12-3 or TRBV12-4 and TRBJ2-1; D tentatively reads TRBD1 or TRBD2 (5 bases each). Trimming removed 5 bases at V and 6 bases at J, with 14 bases between. The CDR3 is 14 amino acids. CDR3 bases: TGTGCCAGCAGTCTTACCCTGGGGGTCAATGAGCAGTTCTTC. As protein: CASSLTLGVNEQFF.

This clonotype occurred many times. The chain couples TRBV20-1 to TRBJ2-1; TRBD2 agrees at 7 bases. The germline V gene has CDR1 DFQATT and CDR2 SNEGSKA (reference sequence). CDR3 length equals 15 residues. The ends lost 5 bases at V and 0 bases at J; junction bases unmatched: 7. The CDR3 region has the DNA TGCAGTGCTCCCCCTAGCGGCCGCTCCTACAATGAGCAGTTCTTC. Its protein product is CSAPPSGRSYNEQFF.

The sample holds many counts of this clonotype. The rearrangement links TRBV20-1 to TRBJ1-5, with D hard to call. There are 14 residues in the CDR3. V was shortened by 0 bases and J by 4 bases, with 10 bases between the two germline ends. CDR1 and CDR2 (germline): DFQATT, SNEGSKA (reference sequence). This CDR3 reads CSARDHTGNQPQHF. The CDR3 DNA reads TGCAGTGCTAGAGACCACACGGGTAATCAGCCCCAGCATTTT.

Of note for this clonotype: A much more abundant neighbour one base away suggests this may be a read error. The chain combines TRBV6-5 with TRBJ2-2, with TRBD2 matching over 10 bases. The CDR3 covers 15 residues. CDR1 and CDR2 from the germline V gene are MNHEY and SVGAGI. J was trimmed by 9 bases and V by 4 bases; bases with no gene match: 8. The chain's CDR3 is CASSSPPSGSRELFF. The CDR3 DNA sequence: TGTGCCAGCAGTTCGCCACCTAGCGGGAGCCGGGAGCTGTTTTTT.

This clonotype was picked up many times. The V gene is TRBV7-8, the J gene TRBJ2-1; the D is unclear. V shed 3 bases and J shed 4 bases, with 7 bases lying between them. Germline CDR1 is SGHVS and CDR2 is FQNEAQ. This CDR3 contains 13 residues. The CDR3 coding sequence is TGTGCCAGCAGCTTCGGACGGTACAATGAGCAGTTCTTC. It encodes CASSFGRYNEQFF. Together with reference TRBV7-8 and TRBJ2-1, the CDR3 gives the full variable domain: GAGVSQSPRYKVAKRGQDVALRCDPISGHVSLFWYQQALGQGPEFLTYFQNEAQLDKSGLPSDRFFAERPEGSVSTLKIQRTQQEDSAVYLCASSFGRYNEQFFGPGTRLTVL.